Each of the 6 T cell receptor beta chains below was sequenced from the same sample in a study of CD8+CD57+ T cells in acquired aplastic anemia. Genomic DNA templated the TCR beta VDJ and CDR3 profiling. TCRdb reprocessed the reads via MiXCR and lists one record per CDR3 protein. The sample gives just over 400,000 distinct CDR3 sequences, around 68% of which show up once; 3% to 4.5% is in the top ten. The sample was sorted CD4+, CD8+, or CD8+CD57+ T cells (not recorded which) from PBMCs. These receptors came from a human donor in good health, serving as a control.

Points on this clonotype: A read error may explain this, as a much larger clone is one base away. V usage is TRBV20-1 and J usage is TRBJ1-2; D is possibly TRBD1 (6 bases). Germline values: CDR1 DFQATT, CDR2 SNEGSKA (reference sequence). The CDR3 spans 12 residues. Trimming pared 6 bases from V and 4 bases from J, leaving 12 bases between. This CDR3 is CSARTDLYGYTF. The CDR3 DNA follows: TGCAGTGCGAGGACAGACCTCTATGGCTACACCTTC.

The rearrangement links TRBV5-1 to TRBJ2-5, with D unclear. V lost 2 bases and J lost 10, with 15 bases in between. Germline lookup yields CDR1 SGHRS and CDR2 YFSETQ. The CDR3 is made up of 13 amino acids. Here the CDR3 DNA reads TGCGCCAGCAGCTTAGGGCGAGTCAAGCTCCAGTACTTC. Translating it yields CASSLGRVKLQYF.

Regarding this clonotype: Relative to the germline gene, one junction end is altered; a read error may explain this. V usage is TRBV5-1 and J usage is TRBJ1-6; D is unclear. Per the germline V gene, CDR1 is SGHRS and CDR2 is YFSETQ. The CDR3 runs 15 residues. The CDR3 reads CASSPTSRNDSPLHF. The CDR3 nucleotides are TGTGCCAGCAGCCCGACTAGCCGCAATGATTCACCCCTCCACTTT. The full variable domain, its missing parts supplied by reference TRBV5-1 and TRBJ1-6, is KAGVTQTPRYLIKTRGQQVTLSCSPISGHRSVSWYQQTPGQGLQFLFEYFSETQRNKGNFPGRFSGRQFSNSRSEMNVSTLELGDSALYLCASSPTSRNDSPLHFGNGTRLTVT.

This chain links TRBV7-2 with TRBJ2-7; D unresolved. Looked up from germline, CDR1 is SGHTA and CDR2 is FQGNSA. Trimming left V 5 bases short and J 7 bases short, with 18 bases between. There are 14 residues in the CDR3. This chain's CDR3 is CASSLGRHPREQYV. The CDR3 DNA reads TGTGCCAGCAGCCTAGGCAGACACCCCAGGGAGCAGTACGTC.

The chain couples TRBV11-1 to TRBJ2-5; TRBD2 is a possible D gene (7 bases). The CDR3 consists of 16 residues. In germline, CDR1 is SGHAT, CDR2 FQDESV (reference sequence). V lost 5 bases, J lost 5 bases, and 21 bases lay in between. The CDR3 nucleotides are TGTGCCAGCAGCCAACACTTTACGGGGGGCGGGGAGACCCAGTACTTC. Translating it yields CASSQHFTGGGETQYF.

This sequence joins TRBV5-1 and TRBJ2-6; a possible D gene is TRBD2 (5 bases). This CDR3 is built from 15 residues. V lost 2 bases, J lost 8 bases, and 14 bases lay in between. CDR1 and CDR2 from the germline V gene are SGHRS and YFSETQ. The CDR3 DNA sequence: TGCGCCAGCAGCTTCGTGGGGTCGGGGACCAACGTCCTGACTTTC. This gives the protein CASSFVGSGTNVLTF. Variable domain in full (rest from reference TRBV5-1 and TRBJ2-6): KAGVTQTPRYLIKTRGQQVTLSCSPISGHRSVSWYQQTPGQGLQFLFEYFSETQRNKGNFPGRFSGRQFSNSRSEMNVSTLELGDSALYLCASSFVGSGTNVLTFGAGSRLTVL.